Shown below are 10 T cell receptor beta chains from a single sample sequenced in a study of blood T cell repertoires in COVID-19. Profiling relied on immunoSEQ multiplex PCR, and the TCRdb table lists in-frame clones only, not all of them. The sample consists of around 67,000 clones, around 88% of them appearing once. The material sequenced was peripheral blood. These receptor sequences come from a woman over 75 with acute or convalescent COVID-19.

V is TRBV5-1 and J is TRBJ2-7; 9 bases fit TRBD1. The CDR3 loop spans 14 amino acids. Germline V CDR1 and CDR2: SGHRS, YFSETQ. The ends lost 4 bases at V and 0 bases at J; junction bases unmatched: 2. The CDR3 loop is CASSGTGSSYEQYF. CDR3 nucleotide sequence: TGCGCCAGCAGCGGGACAGGGAGCTCCTACGAGCAGTACTTC.

This chain uses TRBV7-9 with TRBJ2-6; D is ambiguous. The CDR3 totals 13 residues. The germline V and J ends were trimmed by 7 bases and 3 bases, with 7 bases remaining between them. Germline-derived CDR1 and CDR2 are SEHNR and FQNEAQ (reference sequence). The CDR3 sequence: CASISFGANVLTF. DNA for the CDR3: TGTGCCAGCATCTCTTTTGGGGCCAACGTCCTGACTTTC.

J is TRBJ2-7 and V is TRBV6-2 or TRBV6-3, with D possibly matching TRBD2 (6 bases). This CDR3 has 15 residues. Trimming took 2 bases from V and 4 from J, leaving 15 bases between them. Per the germline V gene, CDR1 is MNHEY and CDR2 is SVGEGT. The CDR3 bases are TGTGCCAGCAGTTACCTAGCCCCTAGCGCGTACGAGCAGTACTTC. Translated, it gives CASSYLAPSAYEQYF.

The gene calls are TRBV19 and TRBJ1-5; D unresolved. The germline V gene has CDR1 LNHDA and CDR2 SQIVND (reference sequence). This CDR3 has 12 residues. V was trimmed by 7 bases and J by 4 bases, leaving 8 bases between them. Here the CDR3 reads CASNFGNQPQHF. CDR3 in DNA: TGTGCCAGTAATTTCGGTAATCAGCCCCAGCATTTT.

The chain is built from TRBV2 and TRBJ1-2; no clear D. The CDR3 contains 12 residues. The V gene lost 6 bases and the J gene lost 3 bases, with 8 bases spanning the gap. CDR1 is SNHLY, CDR2 FYNNEI, per germline. The DNA for the CDR3 is TGTGCCAGCAGGAGCGATGACTATGGCTACACCTTC. Protein sequence: CASRSDDYGYTF.

The chain uses TRBV7-8 and TRBJ2-2; 13 positions agree with TRBD2. The CDR3 contains 18 residues. V lost 5 bases and J lost 2; bases outside the gene matches: 8. The germline CDR1 and CDR2 sequences are SGHVS and FQNEAQ. CDR3 amino acids: CASSRPTSGRSNTGELFF. The CDR3 bases are TGTGCCAGCAGCCGCCCGACTAGCGGGAGGTCTAACACCGGGGAGCTGTTTTTT.

The rearrangement joins TRBV5-1 to TRBJ2-7; 7 nucleotides align to TRBD1. CDR1 and CDR2 (germline): SGHRS, YFSETQ. The CDR3 runs to 15 residues. With V trimmed by 1 base and J by 0 bases, 4 bases remained unmatched. CDR3 coding DNA: TGCGCCAGCAGCTTGTTACAGGGGAGCTCCTACGAGCAGTACTTC. This translates into CASSLLQGSSYEQYF. The full variable domain, in which reference TRBV5-1 and TRBJ2-7 provide the parts outside the CDR3, is KAGVTQTPRYLIKTRGQQVTLSCSPISGHRSVSWYQQTPGQGLQFLFEYFSETQRNKGNFPGRFSGRQFSNSRSEMNVSTLELGDSALYLCASSLLQGSSYEQYFGPGTRLTVT.

The V call is TRBV2, the J call TRBJ2-7, with 11 positions matching TRBD2. Germline trimming cut 7 bases from V and 7 bases from J; bases unmatched to any gene: 9. CDR1 and CDR2 (germline): SNHLY, FYNNEI. This CDR3 has 14 residues. The CDR3 bases are TGTGCCAGCATCCCTAGCGGGGGGCCGGGTGAGCAGTACTTC. Protein sequence: CASIPSGGPGEQYF.

V is TRBV5-1 and J is TRBJ1-4; 8 bases are a match to TRBD1. V lost 4 bases and J lost 4; bases outside the gene matches: 9. Germline CDR1 reads SGHRS; CDR2 reads YFSETQ. This CDR3 spans 16 amino acids. CDR3 protein: CASSLDRGYSNEKLFF. The DNA for the CDR3 is TGCGCCAGCAGCCTAGACAGGGGCTATAGTAATGAAAAACTGTTTTTT.

The CDR3 region is CASSLGGVDEAFF. In DNA, the CDR3 is TGTGCCAGCAGCTTAGGAGGAGTTGACGAAGCTTTCTTT. The J gene is TRBJ1-1, the V gene TRBV7-2; D unresolved. Germline V gene sequence: CDR1 SGHTA, CDR2 FQGNSA. The CDR3 is 13 residues long. V was pared by 1 base and J by 8 bases, with 11 bases between.